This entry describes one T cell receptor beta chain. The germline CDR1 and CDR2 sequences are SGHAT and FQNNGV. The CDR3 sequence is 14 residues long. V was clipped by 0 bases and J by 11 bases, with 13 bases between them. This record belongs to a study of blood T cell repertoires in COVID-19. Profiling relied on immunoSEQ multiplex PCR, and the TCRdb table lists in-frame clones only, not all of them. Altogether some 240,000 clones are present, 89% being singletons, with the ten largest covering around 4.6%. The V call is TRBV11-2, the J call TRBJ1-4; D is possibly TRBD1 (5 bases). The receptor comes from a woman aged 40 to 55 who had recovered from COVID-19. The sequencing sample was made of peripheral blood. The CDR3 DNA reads TGTGCCAGCAGCTTAGAGCGGGACTATACGAAACTGTTTTTT. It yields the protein CASSLERDYTKLFF.